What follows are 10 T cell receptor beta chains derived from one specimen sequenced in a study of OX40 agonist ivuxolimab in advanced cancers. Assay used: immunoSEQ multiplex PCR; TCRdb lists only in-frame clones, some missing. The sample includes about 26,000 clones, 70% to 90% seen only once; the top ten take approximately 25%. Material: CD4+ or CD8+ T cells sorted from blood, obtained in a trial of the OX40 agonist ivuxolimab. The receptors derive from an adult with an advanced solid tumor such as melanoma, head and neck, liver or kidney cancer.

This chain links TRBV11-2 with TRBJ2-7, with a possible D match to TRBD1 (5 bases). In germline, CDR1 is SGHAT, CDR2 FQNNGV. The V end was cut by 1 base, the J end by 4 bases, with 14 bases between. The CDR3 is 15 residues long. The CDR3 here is CASSLGLDIPYEQYF. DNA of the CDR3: TGTGCCAGCAGCTTAGGCTTGGACATCCCTTACGAGCAGTACTTC.

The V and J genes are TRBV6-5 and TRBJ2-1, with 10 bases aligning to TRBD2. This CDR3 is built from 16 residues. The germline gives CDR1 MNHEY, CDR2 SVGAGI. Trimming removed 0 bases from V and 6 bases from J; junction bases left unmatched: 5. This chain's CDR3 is CASSYSTGLASNEQFF. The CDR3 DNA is TGTGCCAGCAGTTACTCGACGGGACTAGCGTCCAATGAGCAGTTCTTC.

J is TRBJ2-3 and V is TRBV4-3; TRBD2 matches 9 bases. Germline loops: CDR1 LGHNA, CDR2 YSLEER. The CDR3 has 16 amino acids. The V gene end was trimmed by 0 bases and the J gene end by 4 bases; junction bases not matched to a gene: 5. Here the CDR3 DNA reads TGCGCCAGCAGCCAAGAAGGGGCGGGAGGGCCAGATACGCAGTATTTT. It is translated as CASSQEGAGGPDTQYF.

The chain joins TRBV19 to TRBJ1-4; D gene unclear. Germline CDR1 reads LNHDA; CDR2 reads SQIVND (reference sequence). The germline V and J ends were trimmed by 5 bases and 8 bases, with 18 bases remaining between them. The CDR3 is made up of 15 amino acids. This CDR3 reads CASSSSPGPGEKLFF. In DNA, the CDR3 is TGTGCCAGTAGTTCGTCCCCCGGACCTGGGGAAAAACTGTTTTTT. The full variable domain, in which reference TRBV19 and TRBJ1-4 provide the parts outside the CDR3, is DGGITQSPKYLFRKEGQNVTLSCEQNLNHDAMYWYRQDPGQGLRLIYYSQIVNDFQKGDIAEGYSVSREKKESFPLTVTSAQKNPTAFYLCASSSSPGPGEKLFFGSGTQLSVL.

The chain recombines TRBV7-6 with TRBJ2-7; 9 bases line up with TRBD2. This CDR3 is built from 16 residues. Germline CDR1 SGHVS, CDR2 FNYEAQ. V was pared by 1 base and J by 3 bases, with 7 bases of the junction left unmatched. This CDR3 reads CASSLVAGDSLYEQYF. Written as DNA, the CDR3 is TGTGCCAGCAGCTTAGTAGCGGGAGACTCCCTCTACGAGCAGTACTTC. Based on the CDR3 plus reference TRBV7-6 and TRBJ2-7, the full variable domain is GAGVSQSPRYKVTKRGQDVALRCDPISGHVSLYWYRQALGQGPEFLTYFNYEAQQDKSGLPNDRFSAERPEGSISTLTIQRTEQRDSAMYRCASSLVAGDSLYEQYFGPGTRLTVT.

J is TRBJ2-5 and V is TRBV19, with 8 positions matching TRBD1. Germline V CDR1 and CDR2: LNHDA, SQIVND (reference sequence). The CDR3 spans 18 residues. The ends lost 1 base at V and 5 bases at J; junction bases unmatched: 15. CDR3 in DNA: TGTGCCAGTAGTATAGCCCCAAGGGACAGGTTCTTCCAGGAGACCCAGTACTTC. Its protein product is CASSIAPRDRFFQETQYF.

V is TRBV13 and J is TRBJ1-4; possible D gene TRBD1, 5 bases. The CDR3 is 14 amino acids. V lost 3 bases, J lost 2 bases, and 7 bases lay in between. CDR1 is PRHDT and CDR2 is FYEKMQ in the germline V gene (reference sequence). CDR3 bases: TGTGCCAGCAGCTTCGGGGGTACTAATGAAAAACTGTTTTTT. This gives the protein CASSFGGTNEKLFF.

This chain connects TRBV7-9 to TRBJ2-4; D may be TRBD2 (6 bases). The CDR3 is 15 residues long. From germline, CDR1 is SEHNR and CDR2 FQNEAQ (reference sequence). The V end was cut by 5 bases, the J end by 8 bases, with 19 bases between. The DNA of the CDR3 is TGTGCCAGCAGCCCCGAGTGGGGGGAGGTGGACATTCAGTACTTC. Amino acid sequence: CASSPEWGEVDIQYF.

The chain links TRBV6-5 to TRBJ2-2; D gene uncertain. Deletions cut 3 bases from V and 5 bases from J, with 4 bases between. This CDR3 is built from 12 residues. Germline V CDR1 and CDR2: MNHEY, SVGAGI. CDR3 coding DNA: TGTGCCAGCAGTTATCGGACCGGGGAGCTGTTTTTT. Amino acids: CASSYRTGELFF.

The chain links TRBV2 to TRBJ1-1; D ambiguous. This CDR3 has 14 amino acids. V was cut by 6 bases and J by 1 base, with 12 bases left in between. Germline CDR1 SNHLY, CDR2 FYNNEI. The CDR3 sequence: CASREITENTEAFF. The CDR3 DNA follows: TGTGCCAGCAGGGAGATAACAGAGAACACTGAAGCTTTCTTT.